The 19 T cell receptor beta chains below all came from one sample that was sequenced in a study of blood T cell repertoires in COVID-19 (dated by TCRdb to about 2020). The library came from the immunoSEQ multiplex PCR assay. TCRdb took this table from immuneACCESS and kept in-frame rearrangements with V and J called. Such tables lack part of the clones; where checked against another copy, unresolved V genes explain under half of the gap, and the rest is unexplained. Within this sample are 140,000 to 150,000 clones, with 80% to 90% of them counted one time only. The ten most abundant clones make up around 2.5% of the sample. Specimen: peripheral blood. Receptors originate from a human donor with acute or convalescent COVID-19. The donor label of this sample is uncertain.

This clone appeared once. The chain recombines TRBV5-1 with TRBJ2-2, with D perhaps matching TRBD2 (6 bases). The V gene lost 4 bases and the J gene lost 6 bases, with 19 bases spanning the gap. The germline V gene encodes CDR1 SGHRS and CDR2 YFSETQ. The CDR3 is 16 amino acids. Written as DNA, the CDR3 is TGCGCCAGCAGCCGGACGCCGGGACTCCCCCCCGGGGAGCTGTTTTTT. Translating it yields CASSRTPGLPPGELFF.

This clone has a single count. The chain couples TRBV5-5 to TRBJ2-5; D may be TRBD2 (5 bases). Per the germline V gene, CDR1 is SGHKS and CDR2 is YYEKEE (reference sequence). Deletions cut 1 base from V and 5 bases from J, with 15 bases between. The CDR3 spans 15 residues. CDR3 bases: TGTGCCAGCAGCTTGAGCGGCAGTTTCCAGGAGACCCAGTACTTC. Its protein is CASSLSGSFQETQYF. The whole variable domain, remainder taken from reference TRBV5-5 and TRBJ2-5, is DAGVTQSPTHLIKTRGQQVTLRCSPISGHKSVSWYQQVLGQGPQFIFQYYEKEERGRGNFPDRFSARQFPNYSSELNVNALLLGDSALYLCASSLSGSFQETQYFGPGTRLLVL.

This rearrangement joins TRBV5-1 to TRBJ1-1; D possibly corresponds to TRBD1 (5 bases). The CDR3 runs 14 residues. V lost 3 bases, J lost 3 bases, and 12 bases lay in between. Germline-derived CDR1 and CDR2 are SGHRS and YFSETQ. CDR3 DNA sequence: TGCGCCAGCAGCTCGTCGGGGGGAGACACTGAAGCTTTCTTT. Its translation: CASSSSGGDTEAFF.

This clone was detected a few times. The J gene is TRBJ1-5, the V gene TRBV10-3; D perhaps matches TRBD1 (6 bases). The V gene's germline CDR1 is ENHRY and CDR2 SYGVKD. Trimming shortened V by 6 bases and J by 0 bases, and 9 bases separated the two germline ends. The CDR3 consists of 14 residues. The CDR3 DNA reads TGTGCCATCAGCCAGGACAGTAGCAATCAGCCCCAGCATTTT. Translating gives CAISQDSSNQPQHF.

The J gene is TRBJ2-2, the V gene TRBV11-3; TRBD1 might be the D (6 bases). The CDR3 length is 15 residues. Germline CDR1 and CDR2: SGHNT and YENEEA. Trimming took off 5 bases at V and 2 bases at J, with 12 bases between the two ends. CDR3 bases: TGTGCCAGCAGCCCCGACAGGATCAACACCGGGGAGCTGTTTTTT. As protein: CASSPDRINTGELFF.

This clone is a singleton in its sample. The chain combines TRBV7-9 with TRBJ1-2; unclear D gene. This CDR3 comprises 16 residues. The ends were cut back, 2 bases at V and 4 bases at J, with 17 bases in the middle. CDR1 and CDR2 from the germline V gene are SEHNR and FQNEAQ (reference sequence). DNA for the CDR3: TGTGCCAGCAGCTTAAGTAACGGCCTACGGGGCTATGGCTACACCTTC. Its protein product is CASSLSNGLRGYGYTF.

V usage is TRBV6-5 and J usage is TRBJ1-5; D uncertain. Deletions cut 2 bases from V and 3 bases from J, with 11 bases between. This CDR3 spans 15 amino acids. Germline CDR1 is MNHEY and CDR2 is SVGAGI. CDR3 sequence (DNA): TGTGCCAGCAGTTACAAAGGAGGTTTCAATCAGCCCCAGCATTTT. Translated: CASSYKGGFNQPQHF.

The chain has TRBV5-1 and TRBJ1-3; D is ambiguous. Trimming took 2 bases from V and 4 from J, leaving 4 bases between them. Per germline, CDR1 SGHRS and CDR2 YFSETQ. The CDR3 loop spans 12 amino acids. Written as DNA, the CDR3 is TGCGCCAGCAGCTTACAGGGAAACACCATATATTTT. It encodes CASSLQGNTIYF.

The rearrangement uses TRBV6-5 and TRBJ1-2, with 7 positions matching TRBD1. V trimming: 5 bases; J trimming: 8 bases; junction bases outside the gene matches: 8. The CDR3 totals 13 residues. CDR1 is MNHEY and CDR2 is SVGAGI in the germline V gene. In DNA, the CDR3 is TGTGCCAGCAGTACCGACAGGGTCCGGGGCTACACCTTC. As protein: CASSTDRVRGYTF.

V usage is TRBV4-2 and J usage is TRBJ2-7; perhaps TRBD2 as D (5 bases). The V gene's germline CDR1 is LGHNA and CDR2 YNFKEQ. CDR3 length: 12 amino acids. The CDR3 protein is CASSQVSTYGVV. The DNA for the CDR3 is TGTGCCAGCAGCCAAGTGTCCACTTACGGGGTCGTC.

The chain employs TRBV3-1 (or the pseudogene TRBV3-2) and TRBJ2-3, with D unclear. In germline, CDR1 is LGHDT, CDR2 YNNKEL (reference sequence). The V end was cut by 2 bases, the J end by 2 bases, with 11 bases between. This CDR3 has 15 amino acids. As DNA, the CDR3 is TGTGCCAGCAGCCAACCTTCCTCCTTCACAGATACGCAGTATTTT. This encodes CASSQPSSFTDTQYF.

J is TRBJ2-3 and V is TRBV27, with 10 bases matching TRBD2. The trim removed 3 bases at V and 8 bases at J, leaving 17 bases unmatched. CDR1 MNHEY and CDR2 SMNVEV come from the germline V gene (reference sequence). The CDR3 has 18 residues. This CDR3 reads CASSFGSSGGGRVVTQYF. CDR3 coding DNA: TGTGCCAGCAGTTTCGGGTCTAGCGGGGGCGGACGGGTGGTTACGCAGTATTTT.

V gene TRBV7-2 combines with J gene TRBJ1-6; TRBD1 agrees at 9 bases. The V segment lost 5 bases and the J segment 7 bases; nucleotides outside the gene matches: 6. Germline V lookup: CDR1 SGHTA, CDR2 FQGNSA. The CDR3 covers 15 residues. CDR3 loop: CASSVGQGSNSPLHF. In DNA form, the CDR3 reads TGTGCCAGCAGCGTGGGACAGGGCTCCAATTCACCCCTCCACTTT. The complete variable domain, with remaining parts taken from reference TRBV7-2 and TRBJ1-6, reads GAGVSQSPSNKVTEKGKDVELRCDPISGHTALYWYRQSLGQGLEFLIYFQGNSAPDKSGLPSDRFSAERTGGSVSTLTIQRTQQEDSAVYLCASSVGQGSNSPLHFGNGTRLTVT.

The genes are TRBV6-5 and TRBJ2-2, with D hard to call. The CDR3 is made up of 14 amino acids. V shed 6 bases and J shed 1 base, with 9 bases lying between them. Germline loops: CDR1 MNHEY, CDR2 SVGAGI. CDR3 amino acids: CASRVAQNTGELFF. CDR3 nucleotide sequence: TGTGCCAGCAGGGTCGCGCAGAACACCGGGGAGCTGTTTTTT.

This chain connects TRBV5-1 to TRBJ2-1; D is possibly TRBD2 (7 bases). Germline V CDR1 and CDR2: SGHRS, YFSETQ. The CDR3 runs 16 residues. Trimming left V 2 bases short and J 7 bases short, with 19 bases between. CDR3 in DNA: TGCGCCAGCAGCTTTTTTCGCGGGGGCGGCGGGAATGAGCAGTTCTTC. This sequence encodes CASSFFRGGGGNEQFF.

This clone was counted only a few times. V gene TRBV28 combines with J gene TRBJ1-5; D is unclear. Trimming took off 8 bases at V and 7 bases at J, with 12 bases between the two ends. Germline CDR1 is MDHEN and CDR2 is SYDVKM. CDR3 length equals 12 residues. The CDR3 region has the DNA TGTGCCAGCTCCCTTCTCGGGCAGCCCCAGCATTTT. This codes for CASSLLGQPQHF.

This chain uses TRBV7-9 with TRBJ2-3, with a possible D match to TRBD2 (5 bases). Deletions cut 5 bases from V and 1 base from J, with 13 bases between. The CDR3 totals 15 residues. Germline V gene lookup returns CDR1 SEHNR and CDR2 FQNEAQ (reference sequence). This CDR3 reads CASSPIARRTDTQYF. The DNA for the CDR3 is TGTGCCAGCAGCCCCATAGCGCGCCGCACAGATACGCAGTATTTT.

This clone was seen a single time. The chain combines TRBV19 with TRBJ1-2; a weak D match, TRBD1 (6 bases). The CDR3 is made up of 11 amino acids. CDR1 is LNHDA and CDR2 is SQIVND in the germline V gene (reference sequence). Between the trimmed V and J ends, which lost 8 bases and 8 bases, there was a span of 12 bases. This CDR3 is CASRTGWGYTF. The CDR3 DNA is TGTGCCAGTCGTACAGGGTGGGGCTACACCTTC.

The chain joins TRBV5-1 to TRBJ2-1, with 11 bases identical to TRBD2. Losses at the gene ends were 1 base for V and 10 bases for J; bases not matched to a gene: 7. Germline values: CDR1 SGHRS, CDR2 YFSETQ. The CDR3 spans 15 residues. CDR3 coding DNA: TGCGCCAGCAGCTTGAATGGGGGACTAGCGGCCGAGCAGTTCTTC. Translated, it gives CASSLNGGLAAEQFF.